Listed below are T cell receptor beta chains from one sample, sequenced in a study of Tregs in tolerant kidney transplant recipients. TCRdb's table, derived via immunoSEQ multiplex PCR, lists solely in-frame clones and lacks some. The table has roughly 15,000 clones, 80% seen once. The source material was Tregs from blood, sampled before the transplant. These receptor sequences come from a human donor who received a combined kidney and bone marrow transplant. The CDR3 runs from the conserved cysteine through the conserved F or W. A D gene is named only where the DNA matches it firmly. For some rows the clone size is stated as once, few or many, or as a class when expanded; others skip it.

J gene	D gene	clone size	V gene	CDR3 protein	CDR3 DNA
TRBJ2-5	TRBD1	NA	TRBV6-1	CASWKKGQVETQYF	TGTGCCAGCTGGAAAAAGGGACAGGTAGAGACCCAGTACTTC
TRBJ2-3	NA	NA	TRBV23-1	CASSQEDNNTDTQYF	TGCGCCAGCAGTCAAGAGGACAACAACACAGATACGCAGTATTTT
TRBJ2-7	TRBD1	NA	TRBV19	CASSTTGVDEQYF	TGTGCCAGTAGCACGACAGGGGTCGACGAGCAGTACTTC
TRBJ2-1	TRBD2	NA	TRBV2	CASRARGLAVRVPYNEQFF	TGTGCCAGCAGGGCTCGGGGACTAGCGGTTCGGGTCCCCTACAATGAGCAGTTCTTC
TRBJ2-2	NA	once	TRBV2	CASSVRASGELFF	TGTGCCAGCAGCGTGAGGGCCTCCGGGGAGCTGTTTTTT
TRBJ1-5	NA	NA	TRBV19	CASSPTGMGQPQHF	TGTGCCAGTAGTCCCACAGGGATGGGTCAGCCCCAGCATTTT
TRBJ1-3	NA	once	TRBV18	CASSPKPDRSSGNTIYF	TGTGCCAGCTCACCAAAACCGGACAGAAGCTCTGGAAACACCATATATTTT
TRBJ1-1	NA	NA	TRBV2	CASIQGWANTEAFF	TGTGCCAGCATCCAGGGTTGGGCCAACACTGAAGCTTTCTTT
TRBJ2-1	NA	NA	TRBV6-1	CASRSFRRYNEQFF	TGTGCCAGCAGATCCTTCAGGAGGTACAATGAGCAGTTCTTC
TRBJ1-2	NA	NA	TRBV6-1	CASRPGQLVYTF	TGTGCCAGCAGACCTGGACAATTGGTCTACACCTTC
TRBJ1-4	NA	few	TRBV5-1	CASSEQWANEKLFF	TGCGCCAGCAGCGAACAGTGGGCTAATGAAAAACTGTTTTTT
TRBJ2-7	NA	NA	TRBV20-1	CSARVGGGWFF	TGCAGTGCTAGAGTTGGCGGTGGGTGGTTCTTC
TRBJ2-7	TRBD2	few	TRBV5-6	CASSLGTSAYEQYF	TGTGCCAGCAGCTTGGGGACTAGCGCCTACGAGCAGTACTTC
TRBJ1-2	NA	NA	TRBV29-1	CSVEAGPPNYGYTF	TGCAGCGTTGAAGCCGGTCCTCCTAACTATGGCTACACCTTC
TRBJ2-1	TRBD1	NA	TRBV7-2	CASSPDRGADEQFF	TGTGCCAGCAGCCCCGACAGGGGGGCCGATGAGCAGTTCTTC
TRBJ1-2	NA	NA	TRBV7-9	CASSSRGYGYTF	TGTGCCAGCAGCTCACGGGGGTATGGCTACACCTTC
TRBJ2-5	TRBD1	NA	TRBV29-1	CSVLGQGETQYF	TGCAGCGTCCTGGGACAGGGAGAGACCCAGTACTTC
TRBJ1-3	NA	NA	TRBV19	CASSKYSPGITYLYSGNTIYF	TGTGCCAGTAGTAAATACTCCCCCGGGATCACGTATTTGTACTCTGGAAACACCATATATTTT
TRBJ2-7	TRBD2	NA	TRBV5-6	CASTERGGSYEQYF	TGTGCCAGCACCGAGCGGGGGGGCTCCTACGAGCAGTACTTC
TRBJ2-5	TRBD2	NA	TRBV4-1	CASSLERGTVQETQYF	TGCGCCAGCAGCCTCGAGCGGGGGACCGTCCAAGAGACCCAGTACTTC
TRBJ1-5	TRBD1	NA	TRBV29-1	CSVPPGQGATSNQPQHF	TGCAGCGTGCCGCCGGGACAGGGGGCGACCAGCAATCAGCCCCAGCATTTT
TRBJ2-2	NA	NA	TRBV28	CASSFVGGTGGTGELFF	TGTGCCAGCAGTTTCGTAGGGGGGACGGGGGGAACCGGGGAGCTGTTTTTT
TRBJ2-1	TRBD1	NA	TRBV2	CASSENRGSYNEQFF	TGTGCCAGCAGTGAGAACAGGGGGTCCTACAATGAGCAGTTCTTC
TRBJ2-2	TRBD1	NA	TRBV5-6	CASSRETGAGELFF	TGTGCCAGCAGCAGAGAAACAGGGGCCGGGGAGCTGTTTTTT
TRBJ1-3	NA	NA	TRBV11-2	CASSFKGALSGNTIYF	TGTGCCAGCAGCTTTAAAGGGGCGCTCTCTGGAAACACCATATATTTT
TRBJ2-3	TRBD2	NA	TRBV6-6	CAISTSGGDTQYF	TGTGCCATCTCGACTAGCGGGGGAGATACGCAGTATTTT
TRBJ2-5	TRBD2	NA	TRBV11-3	CASSLGFQLAGDQETQYF	TGTGCCAGCAGCTTAGGGTTCCAGCTAGCGGGGGACCAAGAGACCCAGTACTTC
TRBJ2-3	TRBD2	NA	TRBV6-6	CASSYPSGGPNTQYF	TGTGCCAGCAGTTACCCTAGCGGGGGGCCCAATACGCAGTATTTT
TRBJ2-5	TRBD2	NA	TRBV27	CASSFRWGLAGAVGETQYF	TGTGCCAGCAGTTTTAGATGGGGACTAGCGGGCGCAGTGGGAGAGACCCAGTACTTC
TRBJ2-6	NA	NA	TRBV4-1	CASSPRLTGSGANVLTF	TGCGCCAGCAGCCCGCGCCTTACAGGGTCTGGGGCCAACGTCCTGACTTTC
TRBJ1-2	NA	NA	TRBV6-6	CASSVNREGRGYTF	TGTGCCAGCAGCGTTAATAGGGAGGGAAGAGGCTACACCTTC
TRBJ1-3	NA	once	TRBV29-1	CSVEDLLGTPDSSGNTIYF	TGCAGCGTTGAAGATCTCCTCGGGACACCCGACTCCTCTGGAAACACCATATATTTT
TRBJ2-1	TRBD1	NA	TRBV2	CACRTGENNEQFF	TGTGCCTGCAGGACAGGGGAAAATAATGAGCAGTTCTTC
TRBJ1-1	NA	NA	TRBV6-1	CASSFRGNTEAFF	TGTGCCAGCAGCTTTAGGGGGAACACTGAAGCTTTCTTT
TRBJ2-5	TRBD2	NA	TRBV25-1	CASSDFRGGQETQYF	TGTGCCAGCAGCGACTTTCGGGGGGGACAAGAGACCCAGTACTTC
TRBJ1-1	TRBD1	NA	TRBV19	CASGLLDRGLAEAFF	TGTGCCAGTGGACTTCTGGACAGGGGGCTTGCTGAAGCTTTCTTT
TRBJ1-2	TRBD1	NA	TRBV7-2	CASSPVGQIYGYTF	TGTGCCAGCAGCCCCGTGGGACAGATCTATGGCTACACCTTC
TRBJ2-7	TRBD1	NA	TRBV18	CASSPGRQGGGEQYF	TGTGCCAGCTCACCGGGCCGACAGGGGGGTGGCGAGCAGTACTTC
TRBJ2-5	TRBD2	NA	TRBV14	CASSPGTSGRLETQYF	TGTGCCAGCAGCCCCGGGACTAGCGGGAGGCTTGAGACCCAGTACTTC
TRBJ2-3	TRBD2	NA	TRBV27	CASSAGTSGRADTQYF	TGTGCCAGCAGTGCGGGGACTAGCGGGAGGGCAGATACGCAGTATTTT
TRBJ1-6	TRBD1	once	TRBV4-1	CASSQESDRGRSPLHF	TGCGCCAGCAGCCAAGAGAGTGACAGGGGGCGTTCACCCCTCCACTTT
TRBJ2-2	TRBD1	NA	TRBV15	CATSSNRDRVTGELFF	TGTGCCACCAGCAGCAACCGGGACAGGGTCACCGGGGAGCTGTTTTTT
TRBJ2-2	NA	NA	TRBV15	CATKRAGTNTGELFF	TGTGCCACCAAGCGGGCAGGGACGAACACCGGGGAGCTGTTTTTT
TRBJ1-1	TRBD1	NA	TRBV10-1	CASSPRTGMGTEAFF	TGCGCCAGCAGTCCACGGACAGGGATGGGCACTGAAGCTTTCTTT
TRBJ2-2	TRBD2	NA	TRBV7-9	CASRPVGREGTGELFF	TGTGCCAGCAGACCCGTCGGCAGGGAGGGCACCGGGGAGCTGTTTTTT